One sample yielded the 5 T cell receptor beta chains listed below, sequenced in a study of T-cell memory formation after mild COVID-19. TCRdb independently ran MiXCR on the 5' RACE reads; one entry per CDR3 protein. This table has around 450,000 distinct CDR3 sequences, 20% to 30% appearing once. The source material was PBMCs or a T cell subset sorted from them (not recorded which). These receptors came from an adult woman who had mild COVID-19 (a few samples of this study predate the infection). Cell type and time point are not known.

This clonotype has just a few counts. The rearrangement uses TRBV10-3 and TRBJ2-7; 7 bases are shared with TRBD1. CDR3 length: 16 residues. V trimming: 2 bases; J trimming: 6 bases; junction bases outside the gene matches: 13. CDR1 and CDR2 from the germline V gene are ENHRY and SYGVKD. The CDR3 nucleotides read TGTGCCATCAGTGAGCCGACAGGGAAGTTCTTAGGCGAGCAGTACTTC. Its protein product is CAISEPTGKFLGEQYF.

V gene TRBV20-1 combines with J gene TRBJ2-7; D may be TRBD1 or TRBD2 (5 bases each). This CDR3 comprises 13 residues. Germline CDR1 DFQATT, CDR2 SNEGSKA (reference sequence). V shed 3 bases and J shed 1 base, with 10 bases lying between them. The CDR3: CSARSGQSYEQYF. The CDR3 nucleotides are TGCAGTGCTAGGTCGGGGCAGTCCTACGAGCAGTACTTC.

This chain uses TRBV7-9 with TRBJ2-5; D call uncertain. Germline V gene data show CDR1 as SEHNR and CDR2 as FQNEAQ (reference sequence). The length of the CDR3 is 14 residues. V was clipped by 3 bases and J by 2 bases, with 10 bases between them. In nucleotides, the CDR3 is TGTGCCAGCAGCTTTTATCCCAGTCAAGAGACCCAGTACTTC. Its translation: CASSFYPSQETQYF.

This chain connects TRBV20-1 to TRBJ2-7; TRBD2 agrees at 13 bases. The V segment lost 6 bases and the J segment 4 bases; nucleotides outside the gene matches: 9. The CDR3 loop spans 15 amino acids. Germline assignment: CDR1 DFQATT and CDR2 SNEGSKA (reference sequence). The CDR3 DNA reads as TGCAGTGCGGTGACTAGCGGGAGGTCAGGGTACGAGCAGTACTTC. Translated, it gives CSAVTSGRSGYEQYF.

This chain links TRBV25-1 with TRBJ1-2; D unclear. CDR3 length: 15 residues. Germline CDR1 and CDR2: MGHDK and SYGVNS. The ends were cut back, 2 bases at V and 7 bases at J, with 17 bases in the middle. This CDR3 reads CASSEVGLGFGGYTF. In DNA, the CDR3 is TGTGCCAGCAGTGAAGTGGGATTGGGATTTGGTGGCTACACCTTC.